A single sample is the source of the 3 T cell receptor beta chains below, sequenced in a study of blood T cell repertoires in COVID-19. The data were produced by immunoSEQ multiplex PCR, yet TCRdb's version contains in-frame clones alone and is incomplete. The repertoire includes roughly 150,000 clones, approximately 79% of them detected once, and under 9.5% sits in the top ten. Specimen: PBMCs or T cells enriched from blood (not recorded which). The source of these receptors is a man over 45 who had recovered from COVID-19.

This clone appeared once. The genes are TRBV11-3 and TRBJ2-1; D unresolved. Deletions cut 5 bases from V and 9 bases from J, with 11 bases between. The CDR3 is 12 amino acids. Germline V gene sequence: CDR1 SGHNT, CDR2 YENEEA. CDR3 loop: CASSPRLGEQFF. Here the CDR3 DNA reads TGTGCCAGCAGCCCGAGACTGGGTGAGCAGTTCTTC.

The rearrangement links TRBV6-5 to TRBJ2-1, with unresolved D. The CDR3 loop spans 16 amino acids. The germline V gene encodes CDR1 MNHEY and CDR2 SVGAGI. V shed 1 base and J shed 7 bases, with 17 bases lying between them. CDR3 protein: CASSYWRGLNGNEQFF. CDR3 sequence (DNA): TGTGCCAGCAGTTACTGGCGCGGTCTTAACGGAAATGAGCAGTTCTTC.

The gene calls are TRBV7-9 and TRBJ1-5; TRBD1 matches 8 bases. CDR3 length: 13 residues. Germline-derived CDR1 and CDR2 are SEHNR and FQNEAQ (reference sequence). V was pared by 5 bases and J by 8 bases, with 5 bases of the junction left unmatched. This CDR3 reads CASSNQDREPQHF. CDR3 nucleotides: TGTGCCAGCAGCAATCAGGACAGGGAGCCCCAGCATTTT.